This entry features one TCR beta chain sequence. The antigen is unknown. The read ends 3 residues shy of where the CDR3 ends; the end is completed using the germline J gene. This record belongs to a study of T cells in women clearing cervical HPV infection. Study overall: No precancer developed; the control's incident HPV16 infection cleared within 12 months. General observations from the study: Repertoire richness, not evenness, was significantly elevated in CIN3+ cases versus controls. Timing of associations relative to infection is unclear; T-cell subsets were not isolated.

The germline V gene has CDR1 KGHSH and CDR2 LQKENI. Trimming took off 3 bases at V and 4 bases at J, with 11 bases between the two ends. CDR3 length equals 14 residues. Average input was roughly 1,200 ng genomic DNA for immunoSEQ TCR beta CDR3 amplification. Assay used: immunoSEQ multiplex PCR; TCRdb lists only in-frame clones, some missing. Its listing shows tens of thousands of clones. The gene calls are TRBV18 and TRBJ2-3; a weak D match, TRBD1 (6 bases). Specimen: blood buffy coat. The TCR sequence derives from a woman between 18 and 70 years old with a cervical HPV16 infection that either progressed to CIN3+ or cleared (not recorded which). Incomplete CDR3 DNA: TGTGCCAGCTCACCCACAGGGTGGGCAGATACG. It is translated as CASSPTGWADT. From start to end, the CDR3 is CASSPTGWADTQYF.